In its sample, the clone carrying this TCR beta chain was seen a few times. The antigen is not known. Germline V CDR1 and CDR2: KGHDR, SFDVKD. The CDR3 contains 11 residues. V lost 3 bases and J 10 bases, leaving 8 bases between the germline ends. These data belong to a study of T cells in Graves' hyperthyroidism and ophthalmopathy. Study-wide results and limits: Appearing also in blood were most of the thyroid clonotypes expanded above 0.001.

Researchers took RNA transcripts and amplified the TCR beta CDR3 regions from them. In the first-round RT-PCR of the TCR CDR3, the HTBI primer set was used. MiXCR was run by TCRdb on the multiplex PCR reads, yielding one entry per CDR3 protein. Of approximately 590,000 distinct CDR3 sequences listed, 15% to 19% were seen once; the top ten hold approximately 7.4%. The receptor was derived from a woman between 25 and 40 years old with Graves' hyperthyroidism. The sequenced sample was blood. The chain is built from TRBV24-1 and TRBJ2-5, with D maybe TRBD2 (5 bases). The CDR3 spells CATSDGGNQYF. The CDR3 DNA is TGTGCCACCAGTGATGGAGGCAACCAGTACTTC.